The 8 T cell receptor beta chains given below trace back to one sample, sequenced in a study of vaccination and CD4 T cells after COVID-19. No antigen has been assigned to these receptors. Treatment noted: roughly ten-day PBMC culture with coronavirus spike peptide pools or control peptides (ViraFEST assay). Scientists ran DNA taken from cultured CD4+ T cells through the Oncomine TCR Beta short-read assay for sequencing. MiXCR, run by TCRdb on the PCR reads, gives a single entry per CDR3 protein. The sample has 8,400 or so distinct CDR3 sequences; roughly 70% are singletons. The sequencing input was CD4+ T cells from blood, cultured in vitro. These receptors were taken from a human donor who had recovered from COVID-19.

This rearrangement joins TRBV11-3 to TRBJ1-1; possible D gene TRBD1, 5 bases. The length of the CDR3 is 17 residues. Deletions cut 1 base from V and 3 bases from J, with 18 bases between. Germline CDR1 is SGHNT and CDR2 is YENEEA. CDR3 amino acids: CASSLAGPQSMDTEAFF. CDR3 bases: TGTGCCAGCAGCTTAGCGGGACCTCAGAGCATGGACACTGAAGCTTTCTTT.

J is TRBJ1-5 and V is TRBV7-2; no firm D call. This CDR3 contains 13 residues. Trimming pared 5 bases from V and 4 bases from J, leaving 9 bases between. Germline V gene sequence: CDR1 SGHTA, CDR2 FQGNSA. The CDR3 here is CASSMRSNQPQHF. The CDR3 DNA reads as TGTGCCAGCAGCATGAGGTCAAATCAGCCCCAGCATTTT.

This chain uses TRBV20-1 with TRBJ1-5, with D hard to call. Germline V gene data show CDR1 as DFQATT and CDR2 as SNEGSKA (reference sequence). The germline V and J ends were trimmed by 5 bases and 3 bases, with 17 bases remaining between them. There are 15 residues in the CDR3. CDR3 loop: CSAPPSWQDNQPQHF. For the CDR3, the DNA is TGCAGTGCTCCCCCCTCCTGGCAGGACAATCAGCCCCAGCATTTT.

This clonotype qualifies as large. The rearrangement joins TRBV27 to TRBJ2-1, with D unresolved. The length of the CDR3 is 12 residues. Trimming pared 9 bases from V and 7 bases from J, leaving 13 bases between. CDR1 and CDR2 (germline): MNHEY, SMNVEV (reference sequence). In nucleotides, the CDR3 is TGTGCCAGTGTAGGGCCATGGAATGAGCAGTTCTTC. Translating it yields CASVGPWNEQFF.

There are a few counts of this clonotype. The V call is TRBV7-9, the J call TRBJ2-3, with D tentatively TRBD1 (5 bases). Trimming took 5 bases from V and 0 from J, leaving 9 bases between them. In germline, CDR1 is SEHNR, CDR2 FQNEAQ (reference sequence). This CDR3 spans 14 amino acids. The CDR3 sequence: CASSTGRSTDTQYF. The DNA for the CDR3 is TGTGCCAGCAGCACAGGACGGAGCACAGATACGCAGTATTTT.

This clonotype was detected a few times. CDR3 nucleotide sequence: TGTGCCAGCAGTGAGGGGGGCACAGATACGCAGTATTTT. Its translation is CASSEGGTDTQYF. V and J are TRBV25-1 and TRBJ2-3; D is tentatively TRBD1 or TRBD2 (5 bases each). The V and J ends lost 3 bases and 1 base respectively, with 5 bases between them. This CDR3 is built from 13 residues. Germline V CDR1 and CDR2: MGHDK, SYGVNS.

The chain combines TRBV6-5 with TRBJ1-6; no firm D call. This CDR3 contains 17 residues. The V and J ends lost 4 bases and 0 bases respectively, with 13 bases between them. The germline V gene encodes CDR1 MNHEY and CDR2 SVGAGI. The CDR3 sequence: CASSWRIESSYNSPLHF. The DNA for the CDR3 is TGTGCCAGCAGTTGGCGAATTGAGAGCTCCTATAATTCACCCCTCCACTTT.

This sequence joins TRBV11-2 and TRBJ2-3; D not resolved. Germline CDR1 SGHAT, CDR2 FQNNGV. The CDR3 covers 15 residues. The ends were cut back, 1 base at V and 2 bases at J, with 10 bases in the middle. CDR3 bases: TGTGCCAGCAGCTTAGCCCTCACCTACACAGATACGCAGTATTTT. It is translated as CASSLALTYTDTQYF.